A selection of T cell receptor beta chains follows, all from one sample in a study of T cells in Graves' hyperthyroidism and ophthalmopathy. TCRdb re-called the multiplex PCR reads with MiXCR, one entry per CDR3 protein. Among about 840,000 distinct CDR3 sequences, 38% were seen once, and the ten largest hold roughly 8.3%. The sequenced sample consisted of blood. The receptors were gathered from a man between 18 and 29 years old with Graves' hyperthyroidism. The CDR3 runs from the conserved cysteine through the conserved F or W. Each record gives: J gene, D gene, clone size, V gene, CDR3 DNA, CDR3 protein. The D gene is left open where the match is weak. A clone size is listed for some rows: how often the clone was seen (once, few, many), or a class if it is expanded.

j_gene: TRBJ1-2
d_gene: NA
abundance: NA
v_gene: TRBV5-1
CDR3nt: TGCGCCAGCAGCTTGGGACTCTCTGACTTCCTTGGCTACACCTTC
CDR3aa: CASSLGLSDFLGYTF

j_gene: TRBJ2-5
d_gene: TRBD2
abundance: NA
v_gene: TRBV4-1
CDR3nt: TGCGCCAGCAGCCTCCTGACTAGCGGGGCTCAGGAGACCCAGTACTTC
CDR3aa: CASSLLTSGAQETQYF

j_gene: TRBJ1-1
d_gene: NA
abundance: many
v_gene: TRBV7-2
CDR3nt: TGTGCCAGCAGCTCTGGCGTCCAAGCTTTCTTT
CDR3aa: CASSSGVQAFF

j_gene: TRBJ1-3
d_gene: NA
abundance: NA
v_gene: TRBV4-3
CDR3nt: TGCGCCAGCAGCCAAGCTGAACTGATCTCTGGAAACACCATATATTTT
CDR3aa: CASSQAELISGNTIYF

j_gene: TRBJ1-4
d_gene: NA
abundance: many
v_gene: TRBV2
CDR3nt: TGTGCCAGCAGGCGAGAAAGGGATGAAAAACTGTTTTTT
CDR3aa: CASRRERDEKLFF

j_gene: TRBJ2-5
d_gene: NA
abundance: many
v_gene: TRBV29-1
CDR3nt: TGCAGCGTTGAAAGCAGCCCCGAGAGAGAGACCCAGTACTTC
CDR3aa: CSVESSPERETQYF

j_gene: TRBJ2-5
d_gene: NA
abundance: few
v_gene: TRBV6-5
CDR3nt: TGTGCCAGCAGCCTCTACGGGAGAGGAGGGACCCAGTACTTC
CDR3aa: CASSLYGRGGTQYF

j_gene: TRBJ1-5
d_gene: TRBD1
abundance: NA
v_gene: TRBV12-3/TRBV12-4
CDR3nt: TGTGCCAGCAGCCAAGCCGGGACAGATAATCAGCCCCAGCATTTT
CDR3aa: CASSQAGTDNQPQHF

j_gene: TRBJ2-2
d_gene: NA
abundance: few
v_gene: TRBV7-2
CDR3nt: TGTGCCAGCAGCTTAGTACGGACGGGGAACACCGGGGAGCTGTTTTTT
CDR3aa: CASSLVRTGNTGELFF

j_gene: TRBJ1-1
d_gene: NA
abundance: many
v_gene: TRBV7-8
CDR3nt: TGTGCCAGCAGCTTATGGATTAACACTGAAGCTTTCTTT
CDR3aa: CASSLWINTEAFF

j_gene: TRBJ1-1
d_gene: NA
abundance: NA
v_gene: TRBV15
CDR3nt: TGTGCCACCAGCAGAGGGGAATTCAATGAAGCTTTCTTT
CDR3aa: CATSRGEFNEAFF

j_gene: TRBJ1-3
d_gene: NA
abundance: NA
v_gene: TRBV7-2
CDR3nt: TGTGCCAGCAGCCCTTCGCCATCGTACTCTGGAAACACCATATATTTT
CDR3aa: CASSPSPSYSGNTIYF

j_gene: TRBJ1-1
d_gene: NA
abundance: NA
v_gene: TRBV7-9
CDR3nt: TGTGCCAGCAGCTTAGCCGGGCCTGGGGGTGAAGCTTTCTTT
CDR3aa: CASSLAGPGGEAFF

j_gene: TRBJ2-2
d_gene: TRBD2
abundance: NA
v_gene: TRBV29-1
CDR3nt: TGCAGCGCCGGACAGGCTAGCGGGAGGCGGGAGCTGTTTTTT
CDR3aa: CSAGQASGRRELFF

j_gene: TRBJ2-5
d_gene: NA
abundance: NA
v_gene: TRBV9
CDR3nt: TGTGCCAGCAGCGTCGTCCGGACAGGGAGGGCCTTTGGGGAGACCCAGTACTTC
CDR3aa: CASSVVRTGRAFGETQYF

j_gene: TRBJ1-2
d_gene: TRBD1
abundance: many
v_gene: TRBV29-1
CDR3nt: TGCAGCGTTGAAGTTCTAGGGGGCGGCTACACCTTC
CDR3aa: CSVEVLGGGYTF

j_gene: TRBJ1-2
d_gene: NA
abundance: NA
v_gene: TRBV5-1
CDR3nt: TGCGCCAGCAGCTTGGCCTCCGGCGCTTTACTTAACTATGGCTACACCTTC
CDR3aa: CASSLASGALLNYGYTF

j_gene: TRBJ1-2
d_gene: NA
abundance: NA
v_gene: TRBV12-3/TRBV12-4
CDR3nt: TGTGCCAGCAGTTTATTGGCAGGGAGTCCCTATGGCTACACCTTC
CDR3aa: CASSLLAGSPYGYTF

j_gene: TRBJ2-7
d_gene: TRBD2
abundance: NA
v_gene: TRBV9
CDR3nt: TGTGCCAGCAGCGTAGTTCCCAGCGGGAGGGTCTACGAGCAGTACTTC
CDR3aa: CASSVVPSGRVYEQYF

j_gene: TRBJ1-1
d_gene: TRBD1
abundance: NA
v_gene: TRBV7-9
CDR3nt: TGTGCCAGCAGTAGGGACAGGGGGACTAGGGATGGCTACACTGAAGCTTTCTTT
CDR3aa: CASSRDRGTRDGYTEAFF

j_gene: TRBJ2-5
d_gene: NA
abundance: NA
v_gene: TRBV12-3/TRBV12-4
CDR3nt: TGTGCCAGCAGTACCTACTCGGGGGTTGGGGAGACCCAGTACTTC
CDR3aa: CASSTYSGVGETQYF

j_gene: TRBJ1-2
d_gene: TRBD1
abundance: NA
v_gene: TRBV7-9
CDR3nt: TGTGCCAGTCGGAACAGCGGGACAGGGATAGATGGCTACACCTTC
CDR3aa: CASRNSGTGIDGYTF

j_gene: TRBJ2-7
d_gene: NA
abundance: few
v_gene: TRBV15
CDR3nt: TGTGCCACCAGCAGGGACGGACAGTACTTC
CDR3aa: CATSRDGQYF

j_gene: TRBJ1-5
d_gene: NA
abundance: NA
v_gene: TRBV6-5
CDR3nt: TGTGCCAGCAGTTCCGGGTCGGGGCAGCCCCAGCATTTT
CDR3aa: CASSSGSGQPQHF

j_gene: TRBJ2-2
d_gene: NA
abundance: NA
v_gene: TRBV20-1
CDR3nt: TGCAGTGCCCTCGACCGGGGCTCCGGGGAGCTGTTTTTT
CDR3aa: CSALDRGSGELFF

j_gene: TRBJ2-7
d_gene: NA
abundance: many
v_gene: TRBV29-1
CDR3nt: TGCAGCGTTGGGGCCGGGGCCTACGAGCAGTACTTC
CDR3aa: CSVGAGAYEQYF

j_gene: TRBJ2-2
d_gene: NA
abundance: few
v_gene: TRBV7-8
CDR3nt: TGTGCCAGCAGCCCGCATGTTCTGGGCACCGGGGAGCTGTTTTTT
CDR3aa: CASSPHVLGTGELFF

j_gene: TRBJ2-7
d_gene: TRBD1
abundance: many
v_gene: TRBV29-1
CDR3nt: TGCAGCGTTGAGTTAGCGGGACAGGGGCGCGAGCAGTACTTC
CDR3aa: CSVELAGQGREQYF

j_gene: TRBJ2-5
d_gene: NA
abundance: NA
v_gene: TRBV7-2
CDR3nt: TGTGCCAGCAGTTTAGCCCCTGGTCGTCTGCCCCAGTACTTC
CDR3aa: CASSLAPGRLPQYF

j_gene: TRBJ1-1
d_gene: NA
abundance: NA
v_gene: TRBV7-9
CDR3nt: TGTGCCAGCAGCCCACGGGCAGGGATCAGCACTGAAGCTTTCTTT
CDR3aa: CASSPRAGISTEAFF

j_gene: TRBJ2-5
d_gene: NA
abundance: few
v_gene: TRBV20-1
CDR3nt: TGCAGTGCTAGATATGGGAGTTTGGAGACCCAGTACTTC
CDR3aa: CSARYGSLETQYF

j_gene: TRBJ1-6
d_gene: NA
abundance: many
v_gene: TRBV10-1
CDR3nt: TGCGCCAGCAGTGAAGATACAGGAAATAATTCACCCCTCCACTTT
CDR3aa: CASSEDTGNNSPLHF

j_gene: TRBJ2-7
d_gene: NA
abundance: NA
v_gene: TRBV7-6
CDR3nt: TGTGCCAGCAGCCTTGGCATGGGCGAGCAGTACTTC
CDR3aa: CASSLGMGEQYF